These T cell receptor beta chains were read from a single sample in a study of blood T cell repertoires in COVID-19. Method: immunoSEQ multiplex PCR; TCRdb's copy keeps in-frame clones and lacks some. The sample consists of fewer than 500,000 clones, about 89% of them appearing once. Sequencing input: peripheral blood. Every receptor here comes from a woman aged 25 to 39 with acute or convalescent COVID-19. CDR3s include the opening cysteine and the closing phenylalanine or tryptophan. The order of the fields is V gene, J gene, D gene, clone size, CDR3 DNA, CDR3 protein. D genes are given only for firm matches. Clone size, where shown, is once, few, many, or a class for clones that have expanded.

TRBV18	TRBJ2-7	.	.	TGTGCCAGCTCACCATCCGAGTACGAGCAGTACTTC	CASSPSEYEQYF
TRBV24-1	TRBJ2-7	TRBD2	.	TGTGCCACCAGTGATCCGACTAGCGGGGTTGGGTACGAGCAGTACTTC	CATSDPTSGVGYEQYF
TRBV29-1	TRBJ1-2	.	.	TGCAGCGTGCTAAATAACTATGGCTACACCTTC	CSVLNNYGYTF
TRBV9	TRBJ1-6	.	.	TGTGCCAGCAGCGCAGATCCTAATTCACCCCTCCACTTT	CASSADPNSPLHF
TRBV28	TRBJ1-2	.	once	TGTGCCAGCAGTTTAGTAGATGGCTACACCTTC	CASSLVDGYTF
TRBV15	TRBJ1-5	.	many	TGTGCCACCAGCAGAGGTGTAGCTCAGCCCCAGCATTTT	CATSRGVAQPQHF
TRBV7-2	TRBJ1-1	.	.	TGTGCCAGCAGCCCAGATGCGGGGCCGCGGGGGGCTTTCTTT	CASSPDAGPRGAFF
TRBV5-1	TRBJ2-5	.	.	TGCGCCAGCAGCTTGGGTACCGTTAGCGGTGAGACCCAGTACTTC	CASSLGTVSGETQYF
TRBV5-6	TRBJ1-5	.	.	TGTGCCAGCAGCTTGGGTACGGGTATGCATCAGCCCCAGCATTTT	CASSLGTGMHQPQHF
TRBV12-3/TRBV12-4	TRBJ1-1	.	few	TGTGCCAGCAGACTAACCGATGAAGCTTTCTTT	CASRLTDEAFF
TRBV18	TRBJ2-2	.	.	TGTGCCAGCTCACGTACGGGGGAAAACACCGGGGAGCTGTTTTTT	CASSRTGENTGELFF
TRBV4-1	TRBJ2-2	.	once	TGCGCCAGCAGCCAAGTGCAGGGGACCGGGGAGCTGTTTTTT	CASSQVQGTGELFF
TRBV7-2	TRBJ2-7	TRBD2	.	TGTGCCAGCACCTCATTTAGCGGGGGGTACGAGCAGTACTTC	CASTSFSGGYEQYF
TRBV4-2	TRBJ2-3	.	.	TGTGCCAGCAGCCAAGATGGGAGGGATACGCAGTATTTT	CASSQDGRDTQYF
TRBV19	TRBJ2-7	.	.	TGTGCCAGTAGTATGTGGGGGGAGTCCTACGAGCAGTACTTC	CASSMWGESYEQYF
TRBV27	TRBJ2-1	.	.	TGTGCCAGCAGTTTAAGCCACTGGAATGAGCAGTTCTTC	CASSLSHWNEQFF
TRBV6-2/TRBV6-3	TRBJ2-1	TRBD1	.	TGTGCCAGCAGTTTTTACGCCGGGACAGGGGGTTGGAATGAGCAGTTCTTC	CASSFYAGTGGWNEQFF
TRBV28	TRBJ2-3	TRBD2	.	TGTGCCAGCAGTTTAGATCCAGGACTAGGAAGCACAGATACGCAGTATTTT	CASSLDPGLGSTDTQYF
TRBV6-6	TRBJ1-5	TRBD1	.	TGTGCCAGCATTCTGGGGGACAGCACAATTCATCAGCCCCAGCATTTT	CASILGDSTIHQPQHF
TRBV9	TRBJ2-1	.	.	TGTGCCAGCAGCGTAGACGAGGTATCGTACAATGAGCAGTTCTTC	CASSVDEVSYNEQFF
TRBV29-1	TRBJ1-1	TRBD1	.	TGCAGCGTTCTCGACGCTTTGACAGGGGTGGCTTTCTTT	CSVLDALTGVAFF
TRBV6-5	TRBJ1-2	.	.	TGTGCCAGCAATTCCAGGGAGGTCGATGGCTACACCTTC	CASNSREVDGYTF
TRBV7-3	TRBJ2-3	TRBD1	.	TGTGCCAGCAGCCCGGAAATCGGACAGGGAAAGCAGTATTTT	CASSPEIGQGKQYF
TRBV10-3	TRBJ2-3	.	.	TGTGCCACCTCACCTTCCCCTGCTCGCGGGGATACGCAGTATTTT	CATSPSPARGDTQYF
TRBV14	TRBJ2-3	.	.	TGTGCCAGCAGCCGATCACGGGATACGCAGTATTTT	CASSRSRDTQYF
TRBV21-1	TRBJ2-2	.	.	TGTGCCAGCAGCAAAGGTCAGGGTTTGCTACTTTCCGGGGAGCTGTTTTTT	CASSKGQGLLLSGELFF
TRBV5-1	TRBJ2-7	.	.	TGCGCCAGCAGCTTCTCAGGGGAAGTATCCTACGAGCAGTACTTC	CASSFSGEVSYEQYF
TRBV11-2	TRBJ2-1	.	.	TGTGCCAGCAGCTTACGTCCCGATGAGCAGTTCTTC	CASSLRPDEQFF
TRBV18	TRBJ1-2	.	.	TGTGCCAGCTCACCACTGGGTGCGGACTATGGCTACACCTTC	CASSPLGADYGYTF
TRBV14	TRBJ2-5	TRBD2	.	TGTGCCAGCAGCCAAGATCCCCCTAGCGGGAGGGGGACCCAGTACTTC	CASSQDPPSGRGTQYF
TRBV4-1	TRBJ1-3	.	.	TGCGCCAGCAGCCAAGGCACCCTAGGTGGAAACACCATATATTTT	CASSQGTLGGNTIYF
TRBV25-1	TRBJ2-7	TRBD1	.	TGTGCCAGCACCAGAGGGGGCAGCTCCGCAACGTACTTC	CASTRGGSSATYF
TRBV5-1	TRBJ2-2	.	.	TGCGCCAGCAGCAAAACAGGGACGACTTCGAACACCGGGGAGCTGTTTTTT	CASSKTGTTSNTGELFF
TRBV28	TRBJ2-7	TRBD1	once	TGTGCCACTGGACAGGCGACCTACGAGCAGTACTTC	CATGQATYEQYF
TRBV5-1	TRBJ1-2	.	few	TGCGCCAGCAGCCCGGAAGATCAGGGGTATGGCTACACCTTC	CASSPEDQGYGYTF
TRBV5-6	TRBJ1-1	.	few	TGTGCCAGCAGCCAGGCGGGGGTCACTGAAGCTTTCTTT	CASSQAGVTEAFF
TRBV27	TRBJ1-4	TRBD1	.	TGTGCCAGCAGTTCCATGGGACAGGGAGAGGAAAAACTGTTTTTT	CASSSMGQGEEKLFF
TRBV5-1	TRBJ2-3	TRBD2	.	TGCGCCAGCAGCTTGGCCGGGGGGGGCCGAGATACGCAGTATTTT	CASSLAGGGRDTQYF
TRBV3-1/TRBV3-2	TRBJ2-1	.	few	TGTGCCAGCAGCCAACGGGGCTACAATGAGCAGTTCTTC	CASSQRGYNEQFF
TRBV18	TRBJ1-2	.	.	TGTGCCAGCTCAACACAAGACATGGTTGGTACCTATGGCTACACCTTC	CASSTQDMVGTYGYTF
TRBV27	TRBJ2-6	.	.	TGTGCCAGCAGTCTGGACAAGTCGAGCTCTGGGGCCAACGTCCTGACTTTC	CASSLDKSSSGANVLTF
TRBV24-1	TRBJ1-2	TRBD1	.	TGTGCCACCAGTGACTCACGGGACAGCTATGGCTACACCTTC	CATSDSRDSYGYTF
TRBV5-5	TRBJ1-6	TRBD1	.	TGTGCCAGCAGCCTCTCGGGACAGGGACCCTTAGGGTCCCTCCACTTT	CASSLSGQGPLGSLHF
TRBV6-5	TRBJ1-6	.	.	TGTGCCAGCGTCTTATCGAGCTCCTATAATTCACCCCTCCACTTT	CASVLSSSYNSPLHF
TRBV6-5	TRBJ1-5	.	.	TGTGCCAGCAGTTACGGAAGGGGTTATCAGCCCCAGCATTTT	CASSYGRGYQPQHF
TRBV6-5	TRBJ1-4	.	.	TGTGCCAGGGGGGAGGGATTGCCTAATGAAAAACTGTTTTTT	CARGEGLPNEKLFF
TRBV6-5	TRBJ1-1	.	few	TGTGCCAGCAGTCAAACAGGGAGTCGGACTGAAGCTTTCTTT	CASSQTGSRTEAFF
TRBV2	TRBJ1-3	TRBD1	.	TGTGCCAGCAGACCGGGACAGTCTGGAAACACCATATATTTT	CASRPGQSGNTIYF
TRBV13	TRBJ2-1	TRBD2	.	TGTGCCAGCAGCTTAGGTGTAGCGGGGACCTACAATGAGCAGTTCTTC	CASSLGVAGTYNEQFF
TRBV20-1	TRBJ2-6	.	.	TGCAGTGCTAGTGGGCGGGGCTACTCTGGGGCCAACGTCCTGACTTTC	CSASGRGYSGANVLTF
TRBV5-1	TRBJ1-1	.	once	TGCGCCAGCAGCTTGGATGGCGGCAACGGGGCTGAAGCTTTCTTT	CASSLDGGNGAEAFF
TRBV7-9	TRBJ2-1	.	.	TGTGCCAGCAGCCTCAACAGGGCTCTTGAGCAGTTCTTC	CASSLNRALEQFF
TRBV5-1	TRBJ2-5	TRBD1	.	TGCGCCAGCAGCCCGGACAGGGGGGTTCAAGAGACCCAGTACTTC	CASSPDRGVQETQYF
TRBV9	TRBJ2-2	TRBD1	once	TGTGCCAGTGCCGGGACAGCTAACACCGGGGAGCTGTTTTTT	CASAGTANTGELFF
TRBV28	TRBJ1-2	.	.	TGTGCCAGCAGTTTATCTGGGAGGTCTGGCTACACCTTC	CASSLSGRSGYTF